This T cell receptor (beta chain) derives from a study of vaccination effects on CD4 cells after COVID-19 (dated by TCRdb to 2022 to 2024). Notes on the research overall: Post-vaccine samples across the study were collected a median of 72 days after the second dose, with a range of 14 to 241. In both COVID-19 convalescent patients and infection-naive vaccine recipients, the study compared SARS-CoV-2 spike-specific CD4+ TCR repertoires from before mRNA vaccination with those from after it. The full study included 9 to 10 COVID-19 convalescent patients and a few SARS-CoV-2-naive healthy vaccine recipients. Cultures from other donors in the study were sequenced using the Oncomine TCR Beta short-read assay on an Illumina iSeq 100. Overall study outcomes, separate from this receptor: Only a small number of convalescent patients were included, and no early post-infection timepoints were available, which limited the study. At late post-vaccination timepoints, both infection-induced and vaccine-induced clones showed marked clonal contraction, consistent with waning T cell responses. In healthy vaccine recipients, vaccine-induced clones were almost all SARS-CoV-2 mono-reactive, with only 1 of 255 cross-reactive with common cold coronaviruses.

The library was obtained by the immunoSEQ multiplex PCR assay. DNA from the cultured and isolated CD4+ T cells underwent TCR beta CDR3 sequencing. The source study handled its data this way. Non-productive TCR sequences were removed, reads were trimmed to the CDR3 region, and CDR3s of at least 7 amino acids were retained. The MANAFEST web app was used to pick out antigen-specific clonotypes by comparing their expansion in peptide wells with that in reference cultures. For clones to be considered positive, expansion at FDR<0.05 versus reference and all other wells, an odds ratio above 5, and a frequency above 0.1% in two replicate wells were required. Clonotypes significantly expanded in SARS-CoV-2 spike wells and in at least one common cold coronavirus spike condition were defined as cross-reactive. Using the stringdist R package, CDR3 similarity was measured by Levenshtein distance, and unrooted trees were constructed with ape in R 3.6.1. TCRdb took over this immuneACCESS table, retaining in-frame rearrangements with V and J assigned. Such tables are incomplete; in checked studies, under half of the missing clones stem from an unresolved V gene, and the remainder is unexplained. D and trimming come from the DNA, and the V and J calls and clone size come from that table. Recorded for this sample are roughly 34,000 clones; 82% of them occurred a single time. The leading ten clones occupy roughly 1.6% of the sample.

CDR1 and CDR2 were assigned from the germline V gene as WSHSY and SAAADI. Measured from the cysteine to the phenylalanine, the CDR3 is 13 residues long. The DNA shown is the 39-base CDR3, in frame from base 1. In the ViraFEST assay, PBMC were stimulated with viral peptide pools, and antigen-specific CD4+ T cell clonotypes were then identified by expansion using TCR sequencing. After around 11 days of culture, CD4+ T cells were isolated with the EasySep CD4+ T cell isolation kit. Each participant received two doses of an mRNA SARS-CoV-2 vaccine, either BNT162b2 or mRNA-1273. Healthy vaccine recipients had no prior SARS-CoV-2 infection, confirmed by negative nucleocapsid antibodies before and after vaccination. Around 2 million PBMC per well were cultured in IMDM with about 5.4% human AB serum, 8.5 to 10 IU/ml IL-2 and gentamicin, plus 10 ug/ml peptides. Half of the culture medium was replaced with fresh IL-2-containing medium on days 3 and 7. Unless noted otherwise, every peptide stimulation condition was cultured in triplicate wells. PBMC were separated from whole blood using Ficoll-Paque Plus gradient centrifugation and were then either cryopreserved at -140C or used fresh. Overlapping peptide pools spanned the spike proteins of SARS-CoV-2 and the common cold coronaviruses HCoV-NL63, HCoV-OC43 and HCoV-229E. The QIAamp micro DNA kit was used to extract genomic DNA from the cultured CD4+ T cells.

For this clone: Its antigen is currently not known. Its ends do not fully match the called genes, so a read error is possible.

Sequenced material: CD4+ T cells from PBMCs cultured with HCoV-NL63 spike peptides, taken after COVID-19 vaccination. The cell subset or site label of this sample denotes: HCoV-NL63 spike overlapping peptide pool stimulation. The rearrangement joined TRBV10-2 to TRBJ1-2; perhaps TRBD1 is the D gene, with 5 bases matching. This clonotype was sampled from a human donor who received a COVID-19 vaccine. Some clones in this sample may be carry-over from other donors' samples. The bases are TGCGCCAGCAGTGAGGCCTCCCGGGACGGATTACACTTC. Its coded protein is CASSEASRDGLHF.